A selection of T cell receptor beta chains follows, all from one sample in a study of cytomegalovirus exposure and HLA in healthy donors. Clones were sequenced by immunoSEQ multiplex PCR, and TCRdb holds only the in-frame ones, with some missing. The data show approximately 110,000 clones, 80% to 90% seen once. The sequencing sample was made of PBMCs. The receptors derive from a woman in her 30s in good health and CMV-seronegative. The CDR3 runs from the conserved cysteine through the conserved F or W. A D gene is named only where the DNA matches it firmly. Size is omitted from some rows. Given values are once, few, many or a class for expanded clones.

TRBD1	-	TRBV7-3	TRBJ1-1	CASSLSGQGGTEAFF	TGTGCCAGCAGCTTATCCGGGCAGGGGGGCACTGAAGCTTTCTTT
-	-	TRBV7-9	TRBJ1-2	CASSLEGDYGYTF	TGTGCCAGCAGCTTGGAGGGTGACTATGGCTACACCTTC
-	-	TRBV9	TRBJ2-1	CASSVDTRYDEQFF	TGTGCCAGCAGCGTAGATACGCGGTATGATGAGCAGTTCTTC
-	-	TRBV30	TRBJ1-5	CAWDRYPLSNQPQHF	TGTGCCTGGGACAGGTACCCTCTTAGCAATCAGCCCCAGCATTTT
TRBD2	few	TRBV29-1	TRBJ2-3	CSAGTSGFTDTQYF	TGCAGCGCCGGGACTAGCGGATTCACAGATACGCAGTATTTT
-	few	TRBV29-1	TRBJ1-2	CSVVWGQYGYTF	TGCAGCGTTGTGTGGGGCCAGTATGGCTACACCTTC
-	-	TRBV27	TRBJ1-1	CASSLLTGGYTEAFF	TGTGCCAGCAGTTTATTGACAGGAGGTTACACTGAAGCTTTCTTT
-	-	TRBV11-2	TRBJ1-6	CASSTPTGASSYNSPLHF	TGTGCCAGCAGCACCCCGACAGGCGCTAGCTCCTATAATTCACCCCTCCACTTT
-	-	TRBV6-6	TRBJ1-5	CASSYQGSQPQHF	TGTGCCAGCAGTTACCAGGGTAGTCAGCCCCAGCATTTT
TRBD1	-	TRBV19	TRBJ1-2	CASSTTGSGYTF	TGTGCCAGTAGTACGACAGGGAGCGGCTACACCTTC
TRBD1	-	TRBV7-2	TRBJ1-2	CASKPGQGNYGYTF	TGTGCCAGCAAGCCCGGACAGGGTAACTATGGCTACACCTTC
-	-	TRBV27	TRBJ2-7	CASSLTRVGGEQYF	TGTGCCAGCAGTTTGACTAGGGTAGGAGGCGAGCAGTACTTC
TRBD1	-	TRBV15	TRBJ2-5	CATTGQGFPETQYF	TGTGCCACCACGGGACAGGGTTTTCCCGAGACCCAGTACTTC
-	once	TRBV29-1	TRBJ1-1	CSARGAGTEAFF	TGCAGCGCCAGGGGCGCGGGCACTGAAGCTTTCTTT
-	-	TRBV7-6	TRBJ2-3	CASSFYTDTQYF	TGTGCCAGCAGCTTCTACACAGATACGCAGTATTTT
TRBD2	-	TRBV15	TRBJ2-1	CATSRDLGGAYNEQFF	TGTGCCACCAGCAGAGATCTGGGGGGGGCCTACAATGAGCAGTTCTTC
-	-	TRBV19	TRBJ1-2	CASSIARRDGYTF	TGTGCCAGTAGTATCGCTCGGAGGGACGGCTACACCTTC
TRBD1	-	TRBV9	TRBJ1-2	CASSAQGGYGYTF	TGTGCCAGCAGCGCTCAGGGGGGCTATGGCTACACCTTC
-	-	TRBV18	TRBJ1-1	CASSRQGENTEAFF	TGTGCCAGCTCGCGTCAGGGCGAGAACACTGAAGCTTTCTTT
TRBD2	-	TRBV27	TRBJ2-1	CASSSPNVTPAGSYNEQFF	TGTGCCAGCAGTTCCCCGAATGTGACTCCAGCGGGGTCCTACAATGAGCAGTTCTTC
-	-	TRBV28	TRBJ1-1	CASKLPAGLGTEAFF	TGTGCCAGCAAACTCCCGGCGGGGCTTGGCACTGAAGCTTTCTTT
-	-	TRBV7-2	TRBJ2-1	CASSPQGKGEQFF	TGTGCCAGCAGCCCTCAGGGGAAAGGGGAGCAGTTCTTC
TRBD2	-	TRBV9	TRBJ2-1	CASSERTSGGAFRYNEQFF	TGTGCCAGCAGCGAGAGAACTAGCGGGGGGGCGTTTCGCTACAATGAGCAGTTCTTC
-	-	TRBV7-9	TRBJ1-2	CSSSLDSAGRNGYTF	TGTTCCAGCAGCTTAGATTCGGCAGGGAGGAATGGCTACACCTTC
TRBD1	once	TRBV7-9	TRBJ1-2	CASSGQGGYGYTF	TGTGCCAGCAGTGGACAGGGAGGTTATGGCTACACCTTC
TRBD1	-	TRBV19	TRBJ2-1	CASRLGGTGDYEQFF	TGTGCCAGTAGATTGGGTGGGACAGGGGATTATGAGCAGTTCTTC
-	-	TRBV2	TRBJ2-1	CASSAGSRYNEQFF	TGTGCCAGCAGTGCGGGGAGCCGTTACAATGAGCAGTTCTTC
-	-	TRBV27	TRBJ1-2	CASSSYDRVNYGYTF	TGTGCCAGCAGTTCGTACGACAGAGTTAACTATGGCTACACCTTC
-	-	TRBV19	TRBJ2-6	CASSIALSGANVLTF	TGTGCCAGTAGTATAGCTCTTTCTGGGGCCAACGTCCTGACTTTC
TRBD1	-	TRBV10-3	TRBJ2-5	CAISESRTTGGAGETQYF	TGTGCCATCAGTGAGTCGAGAACCACAGGGGGCGCGGGGGAGACCCAGTACTTC
-	few	TRBV11-2	TRBJ1-1	CASSLGFGGKAFF	TGTGCCAGCAGCTTAGGTTTCGGGGGTAAAGCTTTCTTT
TRBD1	-	TRBV27	TRBJ2-7	CASRLAGTGAYEQYF	TGTGCCAGCAGACTTGCCGGGACAGGGGCCTACGAGCAGTACTTC
TRBD1	-	TRBV4-1	TRBJ2-7	CASSRPRDSANYEQYF	TGCGCCAGCAGCCGCCCCCGGGACAGCGCTAACTACGAGCAGTACTTC
-	-	TRBV5-6	TRBJ2-2	CASRGRRTGELFF	TGTGCCAGCAGGGGGCGTCGGACCGGGGAGCTGTTTTTT
TRBD1	-	TRBV27	TRBJ2-7	CASSGTGRSYEQYF	TGTGCCAGCAGTGGGACAGGACGATCCTACGAGCAGTACTTC
-	-	TRBV6-4	TRBJ1-4	CASTTGRPNPNEKLFF	TGTGCCAGCACCACGGGGAGGCCAAACCCTAATGAAAAACTGTTTTTT
-	-	TRBV5-1	TRBJ1-2	CASSLQGSGYTF	TGCGCCAGCAGCCTACAGGGTTCGGGCTACACCTTC
-	-	TRBV14	TRBJ2-2	CASSHQTPPTGELFF	TGTGCCAGCAGCCACCAGACACCTCCGACCGGGGAGCTGTTTTTT
TRBD1	few	TRBV5-1	TRBJ2-3	CASSLGQGGTDTQYF	TGCGCCAGCAGCTTGGGACAGGGGGGGACAGATACGCAGTATTTT
TRBD1	-	TRBV7-8	TRBJ2-7	CASREGGQGYEQYF	TGTGCCAGCAGGGAGGGAGGACAGGGTTACGAGCAGTACTTC
TRBD2	-	TRBV7-9	TRBJ2-7	CASSPMGLGSYEQYF	TGTGCCAGCAGCCCAATGGGACTAGGAAGCTACGAGCAGTACTTC
-	-	TRBV5-4	TRBJ1-2	CASSPSQGKGYGYTF	TGTGCCAGCAGCCCGTCTCAGGGGAAAGGCTATGGCTACACCTTC
TRBD2	-	TRBV4-1	TRBJ2-1	CASSLSGSSYNEQFF	TGCGCCAGCAGCCTGAGCGGGAGCTCCTACAATGAGCAGTTCTTC
-	-	TRBV6-1	TRBJ1-1	CASSRQEMNTEAFF	TGTGCCAGCAGTAGACAGGAGATGAACACTGAAGCTTTCTTT
-	once	TRBV13	TRBJ1-6	CASSSAGVNSPLHF	TGTGCCAGCAGCTCGGCAGGTGTCAATTCACCCCTCCACTTT